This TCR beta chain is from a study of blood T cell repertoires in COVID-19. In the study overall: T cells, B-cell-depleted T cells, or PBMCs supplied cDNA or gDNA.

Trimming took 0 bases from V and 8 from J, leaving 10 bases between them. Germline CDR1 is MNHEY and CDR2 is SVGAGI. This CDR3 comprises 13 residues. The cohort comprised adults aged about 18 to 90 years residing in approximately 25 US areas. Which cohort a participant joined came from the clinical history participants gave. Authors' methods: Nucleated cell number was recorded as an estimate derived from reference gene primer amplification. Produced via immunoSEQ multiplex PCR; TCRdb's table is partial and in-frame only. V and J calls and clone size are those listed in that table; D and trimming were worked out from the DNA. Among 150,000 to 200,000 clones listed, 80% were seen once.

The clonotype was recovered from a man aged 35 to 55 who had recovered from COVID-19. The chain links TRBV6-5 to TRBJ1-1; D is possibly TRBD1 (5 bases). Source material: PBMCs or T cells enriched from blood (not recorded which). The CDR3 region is CASSYSGKGEAFF. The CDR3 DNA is TGTGCCAGCAGTTACTCGGGAAAGGGGGAAGCTTTCTTT.